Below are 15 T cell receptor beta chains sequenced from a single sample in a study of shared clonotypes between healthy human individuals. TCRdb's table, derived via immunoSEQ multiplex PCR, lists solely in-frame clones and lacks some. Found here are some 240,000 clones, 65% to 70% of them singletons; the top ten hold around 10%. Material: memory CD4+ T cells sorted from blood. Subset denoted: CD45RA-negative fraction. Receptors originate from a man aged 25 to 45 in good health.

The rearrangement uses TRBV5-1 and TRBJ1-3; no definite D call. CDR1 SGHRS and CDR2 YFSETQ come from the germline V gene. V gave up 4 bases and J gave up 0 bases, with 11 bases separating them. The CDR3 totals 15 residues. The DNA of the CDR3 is TGCGCCAGCAGCCTAGCTGGAAGCTCTGGAAACACCATATATTTT. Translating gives CASSLAGSSGNTIYF.

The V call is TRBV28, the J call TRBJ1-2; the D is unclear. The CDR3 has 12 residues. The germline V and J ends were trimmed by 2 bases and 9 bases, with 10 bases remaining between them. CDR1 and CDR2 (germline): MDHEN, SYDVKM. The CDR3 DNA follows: TGTGCCAGCAGTTTAGGGGTTCTCAGCTACACCTTC. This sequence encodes CASSLGVLSYTF.

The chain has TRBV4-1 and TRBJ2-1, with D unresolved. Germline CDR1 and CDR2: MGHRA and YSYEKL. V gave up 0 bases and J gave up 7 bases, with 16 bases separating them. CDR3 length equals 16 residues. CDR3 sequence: CASSQEPAARRNEQFF. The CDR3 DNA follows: TGCGCCAGCAGCCAAGAACCGGCCGCGCGGCGGAATGAGCAGTTCTTC.

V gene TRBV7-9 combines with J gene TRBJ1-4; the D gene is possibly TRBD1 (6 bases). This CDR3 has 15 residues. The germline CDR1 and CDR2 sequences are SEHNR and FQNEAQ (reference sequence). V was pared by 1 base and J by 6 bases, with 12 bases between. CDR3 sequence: CASSLGRGTYEKLFF. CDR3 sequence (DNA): TGTGCCAGCAGCTTAGGGAGGGGGACATATGAAAAACTGTTTTTT.

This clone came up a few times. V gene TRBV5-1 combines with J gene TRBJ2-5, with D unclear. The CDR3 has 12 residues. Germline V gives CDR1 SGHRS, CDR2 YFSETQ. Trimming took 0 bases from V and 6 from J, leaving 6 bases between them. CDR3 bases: TGCGCCAGCAGCTTGGAAGGGCAGACCCAGTACTTC. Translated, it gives CASSLEGQTQYF.

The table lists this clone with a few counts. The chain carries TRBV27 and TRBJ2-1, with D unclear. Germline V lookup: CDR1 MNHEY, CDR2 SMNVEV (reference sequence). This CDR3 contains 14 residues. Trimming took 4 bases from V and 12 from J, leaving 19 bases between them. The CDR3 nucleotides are TGTGCCAGCAGTTCCCAGACCACCCTACGCGGGCAGTTCTTC. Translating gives CASSSQTTLRGQFF.

The CDR3 region is CASSDQGSRDTQYF. The CDR3 bases are TGTGCCAGCAGTGACCAGGGGAGTAGAGATACGCAGTATTTT. The rearrangement uses TRBV2 and TRBJ2-3, with a possible D match to TRBD1 (6 bases). Germline CDR1 and CDR2: SNHLY and FYNNEI. With 3 bases removed from V and 5 bases from J, the gap between germline ends came to 12 bases. The CDR3 extends over 14 amino acids.

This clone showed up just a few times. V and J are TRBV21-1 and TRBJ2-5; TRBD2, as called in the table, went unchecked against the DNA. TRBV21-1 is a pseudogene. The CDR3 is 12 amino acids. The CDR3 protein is CASSSEQETQYF. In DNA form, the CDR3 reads TGTGCCAGCAGCAGTGAGCAAGAGACCCAGTACTTC.

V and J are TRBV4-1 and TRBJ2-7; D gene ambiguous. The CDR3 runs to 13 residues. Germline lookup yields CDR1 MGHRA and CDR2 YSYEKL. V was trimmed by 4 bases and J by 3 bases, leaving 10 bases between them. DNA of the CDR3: TGCGCCAGCAGCCGTTCGACTGTCTACGAGCAGTACTTC. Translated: CASSRSTVYEQYF.

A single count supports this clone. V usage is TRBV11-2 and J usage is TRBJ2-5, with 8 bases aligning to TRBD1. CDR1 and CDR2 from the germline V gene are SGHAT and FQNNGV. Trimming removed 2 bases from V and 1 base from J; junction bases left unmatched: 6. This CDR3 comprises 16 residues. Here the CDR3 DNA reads TGTGCCAGCAGCTTAAGGCAGGGGGCTTTCCAAGAGACCCAGTACTTC. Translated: CASSLRQGAFQETQYF. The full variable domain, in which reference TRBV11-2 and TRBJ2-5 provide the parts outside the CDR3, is EAGVAQSPRYKIIEKRQSVAFWCNPISGHATLYWYQQILGQGPKLLIQFQNNGVVDDSQLPKDRFSAERLKGVDSTLKIQPAKLEDSAVYLCASSLRQGAFQETQYFGPGTRLLVL.

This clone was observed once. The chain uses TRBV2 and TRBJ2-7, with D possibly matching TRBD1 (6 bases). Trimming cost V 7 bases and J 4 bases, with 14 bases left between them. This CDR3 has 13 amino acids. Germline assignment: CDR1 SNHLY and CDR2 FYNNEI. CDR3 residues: CASNAQQGYEQYF. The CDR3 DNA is TGTGCCAGCAACGCTCAGCAGGGGTACGAGCAGTACTTC.

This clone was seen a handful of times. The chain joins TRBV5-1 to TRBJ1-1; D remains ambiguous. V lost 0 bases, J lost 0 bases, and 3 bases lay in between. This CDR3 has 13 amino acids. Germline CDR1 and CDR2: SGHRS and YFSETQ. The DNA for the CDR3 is TGCGCCAGCAGCTTGGAGGTGAACACTGAAGCTTTCTTT. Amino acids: CASSLEVNTEAFF.

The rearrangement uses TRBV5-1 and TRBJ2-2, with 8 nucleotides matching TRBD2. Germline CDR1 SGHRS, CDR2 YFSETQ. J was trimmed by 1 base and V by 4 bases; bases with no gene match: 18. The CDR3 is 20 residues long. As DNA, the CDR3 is TGCGCCAGCAGCCTACCCGCGAGGCTAGCGGGCGAAAGGAACACCGGGGAGCTGTTTTTT. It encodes CASSLPARLAGERNTGELFF.

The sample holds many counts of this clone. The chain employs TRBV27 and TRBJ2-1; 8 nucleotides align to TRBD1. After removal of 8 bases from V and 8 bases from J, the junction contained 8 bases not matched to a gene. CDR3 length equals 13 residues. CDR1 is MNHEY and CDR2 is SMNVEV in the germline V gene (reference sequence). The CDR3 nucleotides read TGTGCCAGCGGCCGGACAGGGCTCTATGAGCAGTTCTTC. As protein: CASGRTGLYEQFF.

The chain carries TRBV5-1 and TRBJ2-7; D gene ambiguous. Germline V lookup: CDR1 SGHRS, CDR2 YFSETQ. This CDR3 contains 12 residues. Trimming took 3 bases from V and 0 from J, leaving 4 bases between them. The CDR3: CASSSPSYEQYF. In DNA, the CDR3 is TGCGCCAGCAGCTCACCCTCCTACGAGCAGTACTTC.